One TCR beta chain is described in this entry. The length of the CDR3 is 14 residues. CDR1 is SGHNT and CDR2 is YENEEA in the germline V gene. The junction had 3 bases not matched to a gene; V was cut back by 2 bases and J by 6 bases. Assay: immunoSEQ multiplex PCR; the TCRdb copy retains only in-frame clones and omits some. The sample includes around 300,000 clones, about 91% seen only once; the top ten take 1.5% to 2%. These data originate in a study of blood T cell repertoires in COVID-19. The sequence was obtained from a woman aged 30 to 39 with COVID-19, enrolled during active disease. Sequencing was performed on peripheral blood. The chain recombines TRBV11-3 with TRBJ2-4; TRBD1 matches 8 bases. This CDR3 is CASSLRQGSNIQYF. CDR3 DNA: TGTGCCAGCAGCTTACGACAGGGGTCAAACATTCAGTACTTC.